The 22 T cell receptor beta chains below come from one sample, sequenced in a study of blood T cell repertoires in COVID-19 (dated by TCRdb to 2018 to 2020). The method was the immunoSEQ multiplex PCR assay. TCRdb retrieved this table from immuneACCESS and kept in-frame rearrangements only. Not all clones are present; in checked studies, unresolved V genes account for under half, and no reason is known for the remainder. This sample comprises over 250,000 clones, over 75% of them detected only once. Of the sample, about 14% is held by the ten largest clones. Input material: peripheral blood. Receptors were obtained from a human donor in a cohort sampled during active COVID-19.

The chain couples TRBV2 to TRBJ2-5; TRBD2 is a possible D gene (5 bases). Germline V gene data show CDR1 as SNHLY and CDR2 as FYNNEI. The CDR3 is 14 amino acids. V was pared by 8 bases and J by 3 bases, with 16 bases between. The CDR3 region has the DNA TGTGCCAGCGCCCGGAGCGGTGGGAAAGAGACCCAGTACTTC. Encoded protein: CASARSGGKETQYF.

The chain is built from TRBV9 and TRBJ2-7; TRBD2 agrees at 8 bases. The germline V gene encodes CDR1 SGDLS and CDR2 YYNGEE. Trimming took 4 bases from V and 0 from J; bases not matched to a gene: 3. This CDR3 has 14 amino acids. CDR3 protein: CASSSSGASYEQYF. In nucleotides, the CDR3 is TGTGCCAGCAGCAGTAGCGGGGCCTCCTACGAGCAGTACTTC.

V usage is TRBV5-1 and J usage is TRBJ2-3; D uncertain. This CDR3 spans 13 amino acids. The V end lost 2 bases, the J end lost 3 bases, and 7 bases lay between the germline ends. Germline V gives CDR1 SGHRS, CDR2 YFSETQ. The CDR3 loop is CASSFPSTDTQYF. CDR3 nucleotides: TGCGCCAGCAGCTTCCCCTCTACAGATACGCAGTATTTT.

A single count supports this clone. The V call is TRBV18, the J call TRBJ1-5; a weak D match, TRBD1 (5 bases). CDR1 is KGHSH and CDR2 is LQKENI in the germline V gene. CDR3 length equals 13 residues. The germline V and J ends were trimmed by 6 bases and 5 bases, with 11 bases remaining between them. The CDR3 DNA is TGTGCCAGCTCCTCCGACAGCCATCAGCCCCAGCATTTT. Translating gives CASSSDSHQPQHF.

The chain carries TRBV2 and TRBJ2-3; 8 nucleotides match TRBD2. V dropped 3 bases and J dropped 3; count of bases not matched to a gene: 5. This CDR3 has 15 residues. Per the germline V gene, CDR1 is SNHLY and CDR2 is FYNNEI. CDR3 DNA: TGTGCCAGCAGTGACGGGGGACTAGAGACAGATACGCAGTATTTT. Amino acid sequence: CASSDGGLETDTQYF.

The chain is built from TRBV27 and TRBJ2-3; 7 nucleotides agree with TRBD1. CDR3 length: 17 amino acids. The V gene end was trimmed by 6 bases and the J gene end by 6 bases; junction bases not matched to a gene: 18. Germline values: CDR1 MNHEY, CDR2 SMNVEV (reference sequence). DNA of the CDR3: TGTGCCAGCAGCGAGAGAGGACAGGATATGGTTGCGGATACGCAGTATTTT. Amino acid sequence: CASSERGQDMVADTQYF.

This rearrangement joins TRBV29-1 to TRBJ2-7, with 9 bases matching TRBD1. The germline gives CDR1 SQVTM, CDR2 ANQGSEA. The CDR3 totals 13 residues. V shed 5 bases and J 3 bases; nucleotides not matched to a gene: 5. CDR3 in amino acids: CSVSGTGLYEQYF. The CDR3, as DNA: TGCAGCGTTTCCGGGACAGGGCTCTACGAGCAGTACTTC.

The rearrangement joins TRBV19 to TRBJ2-7, with D possibly being TRBD2 (5 bases). CDR1 is LNHDA and CDR2 is SQIVND in the germline V gene (reference sequence). V lost 0 bases and J 8 bases, leaving 8 bases between the germline ends. This CDR3 region has 12 residues. This CDR3 reads CASSIDRRKQYF. The CDR3 DNA reads TGTGCCAGTAGTATAGATCGGAGGAAGCAGTACTTC.

The V call is TRBV2, the J call TRBJ2-1; 8 bases fit TRBD1. This CDR3 contains 14 residues. Germline CDR1 is SNHLY and CDR2 is FYNNEI. Trimming cost V 10 bases and J 5 bases; bases outside gene matches: 10. CDR3 in amino acids: CATADRAYNNEQFF. The CDR3 nucleotides are TGTGCCACCGCGGACAGGGCTTATAACAATGAGCAGTTCTTC.

The rearrangement uses TRBV5-1 and TRBJ2-7, with unresolved D. The germline CDR1 and CDR2 sequences are SGHRS and YFSETQ. CDR3 length: 14 residues. Trimming left V 0 bases short and J 1 base short, with 8 bases between. The DNA of the CDR3 is TGCGCCAGCAGCTTGGCCCTCTTTTCCTACGAGCAGTACTTC. It specifies CASSLALFSYEQYF.

This sequence joins TRBV7-2 and TRBJ2-1; D is possibly TRBD2 (5 bases). The ends were cut back, 7 bases at V and 8 bases at J, with 24 bases in the middle. The CDR3 covers 16 residues. CDR1 is SGHTA, CDR2 FQGNSA, per germline. The chain's CDR3 is CASTTVGLAMRDEQFF. The CDR3 DNA follows: TGTGCCAGCACGACCGTTGGGTTAGCGATGAGGGATGAGCAGTTCTTC.

The rearrangement links TRBV11-2 to TRBJ2-1; TRBD2 agrees at 9 bases. The length of the CDR3 is 14 residues. V lost 1 base, J lost 12 bases, and 7 bases stayed unmatched. The germline V gene encodes CDR1 SGHAT and CDR2 FQNNGV. This CDR3 is CASSLGLADHRQFF. Here the CDR3 DNA reads TGTGCCAGCAGCTTAGGACTAGCGGACCATCGGCAGTTCTTC.

The CDR3: CASGRNNEQFF. For the CDR3, the DNA is TGTGCTAGTGGGAGAAACAATGAGCAGTTCTTC. The chain is built from TRBV12-5 and TRBJ2-1; the D is unclear. With 6 bases removed from V and 5 bases from J, the gap between germline ends came to 5 bases. CDR1 and CDR2 (germline): LGHNT, FRNRAP. This CDR3 has 11 residues.

The chain couples TRBV5-4 to TRBJ1-2; TRBD1 might be the D (5 bases). The CDR3 consists of 15 residues. Germline V CDR1 and CDR2: SGHNT, YYREEE (reference sequence). Trimming took off 4 bases at V and 3 bases at J, with 16 bases between the two ends. The CDR3 coding sequence is TGTGCCAGCAGCCCCGAGGTGGGGCAAGACTATGGCTACACCTTC. This gives the protein CASSPEVGQDYGYTF.

This clone showed up just a few times. The J gene is TRBJ2-2, the V gene TRBV5-1; D is possibly TRBD2 (6 bases). CDR1 and CDR2 (germline): SGHRS, YFSETQ. The ends were cut back, 5 bases at V and 0 bases at J, with 11 bases in the middle. The CDR3 loop spans 15 amino acids. The CDR3 sequence: CASSFSGANTGELFF. The CDR3 region has the DNA TGCGCCAGCAGTTTTAGCGGAGCGAACACCGGGGAGCTGTTTTTT.

The table lists this clone with a few counts. The CDR3, as DNA: TGTGCCAGCTCACCAACAAAGGTCAGGGGCAACAATGAGCAGTTCTTC. It codes for CASSPTKVRGNNEQFF. This rearrangement joins TRBV18 to TRBJ2-1; D may be TRBD1 (6 bases). The CDR3 extends over 16 amino acids. Trimming shortened V by 2 bases and J by 5 bases, and 16 bases separated the two germline ends. From germline, CDR1 is KGHSH and CDR2 LQKENI. Supplemented by reference TRBV18 and TRBJ2-1, the full variable domain reads NAGVMQNPRHLVRRRGQEARLRCSPMKGHSHVYWYRQLPEEGLKFMVYLQKENIIDESGMPKERFSAEFPKEGPSILRIQQVVRGDSAAYFCASSPTKVRGNNEQFFGPGTRLTVL.

The chain is built from TRBV12-3 or TRBV12-4 and TRBJ1-2; D ambiguous. This CDR3 region has 13 residues. Trimming took 1 base from V and 2 from J, leaving 5 bases between them. The CDR3 coding sequence is TGTGCCAGCAGTTTAGACAACAACTATGGCTACACCTTC. Its translation is CASSLDNNYGYTF.

J is TRBJ1-1 and V is TRBV6-5, with unresolved D. This CDR3 comprises 14 residues. Trimming left V 8 bases short and J 1 base short, with 14 bases between. Germline loops: CDR1 MNHEY, CDR2 SVGAGI. The CDR3 region has the DNA TGTGCCAGCGGCCCCAGGCAGGAGAACACTGAAGCTTTCTTT. Its protein product is CASGPRQENTEAFF.

This clone was seen once. This sequence joins TRBV5-1 and TRBJ2-2; possibly TRBD2 for D (5 bases). Germline CDR1 SGHRS, CDR2 YFSETQ. The CDR3 loop spans 14 amino acids. Trimming shortened V by 1 base and J by 5 bases, and 9 bases separated the two germline ends. The chain's CDR3 is CASSLIWETGELFF. In DNA form, the CDR3 reads TGCGCCAGCAGCTTGATTTGGGAGACCGGGGAGCTGTTTTTT.

The rearrangement joins TRBV11-2 to TRBJ2-1; D ambiguous. Deletions cut 4 bases from V and 0 bases from J, with 7 bases between. Germline lookup yields CDR1 SGHAT and CDR2 FQNNGV. The CDR3 contains 14 residues. The CDR3 DNA sequence: TGTGCCAGCAGCTGGGCGAGCTCCTACAATGAGCAGTTCTTC. Encoded protein: CASSWASSYNEQFF.

This clone showed up just once. This sequence joins TRBV19 and TRBJ1-2; 12 bases agree with TRBD1. With V trimmed by 8 bases and J by 5 bases, 6 bases remained unmatched. Germline values: CDR1 LNHDA, CDR2 SQIVND (reference sequence). The CDR3 sequence is 14 residues long. The CDR3 DNA reads TGTGCCAGTGCAGGGGACAGGGGGCTGTATGGCTACACCTTC. Protein sequence: CASAGDRGLYGYTF.

The chain couples TRBV9 to TRBJ2-2; D gene uncertain. Trimming removed 0 bases from V and 7 bases from J, with 16 bases in between. Germline V gene lookup returns CDR1 SGDLS and CDR2 YYNGEE. This CDR3 contains 16 residues. CDR3 coding DNA: TGTGCCAGCAGCGTAGCTCGGTGGGCCCGGAACGGGGAGCTGTTTTTT. Translating gives CASSVARWARNGELFF.